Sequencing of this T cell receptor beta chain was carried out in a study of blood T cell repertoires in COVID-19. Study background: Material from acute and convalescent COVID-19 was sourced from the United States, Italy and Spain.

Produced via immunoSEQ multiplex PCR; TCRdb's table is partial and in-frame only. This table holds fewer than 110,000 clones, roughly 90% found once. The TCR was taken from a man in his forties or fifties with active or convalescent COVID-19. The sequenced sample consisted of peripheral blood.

CDR3 protein: CASSRDFYYEQYF. The CDR3 region has the DNA TGTGCCAGCAGCCGGGACTTCTACTACGAGCAGTACTTC. The V call is TRBV6-2 or TRBV6-3, the J call TRBJ2-7; D perhaps matches TRBD2 (6 bases). The ends were cut back, 6 bases at V and 3 bases at J, with 12 bases in the middle. The CDR3 runs 13 residues. Per the germline V gene, CDR1 is MNHEY and CDR2 is SVGEGT.